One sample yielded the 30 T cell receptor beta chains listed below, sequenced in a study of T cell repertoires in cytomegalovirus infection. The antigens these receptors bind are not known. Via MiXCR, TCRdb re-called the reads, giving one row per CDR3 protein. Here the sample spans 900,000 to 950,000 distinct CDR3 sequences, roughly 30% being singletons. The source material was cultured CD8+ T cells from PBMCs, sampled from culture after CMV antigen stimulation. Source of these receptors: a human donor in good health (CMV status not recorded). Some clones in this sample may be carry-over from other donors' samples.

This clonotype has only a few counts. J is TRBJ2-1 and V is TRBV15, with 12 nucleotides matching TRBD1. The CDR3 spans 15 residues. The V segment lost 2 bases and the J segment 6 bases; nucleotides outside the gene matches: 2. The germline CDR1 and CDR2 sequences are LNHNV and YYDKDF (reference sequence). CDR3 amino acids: CATSRRDRGPNEQFF. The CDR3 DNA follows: TGTGCCACCAGCAGAAGGGACAGGGGGCCCAATGAGCAGTTCTTC. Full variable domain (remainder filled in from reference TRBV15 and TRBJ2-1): DAMVIQNPRYQVTQFGKPVTLSCSQTLNHNVMYWYQQKSSQAPKLLFHYYDKDFNNEADTPDNFQSRRPNTSFCFLDIRSPGLGDTAMYLCATSRRDRGPNEQFFGPGTRLTVL.

As DNA, the CDR3 is TGTGCCAGCCCTGGTCCCCAAGGGGCAGATACGCAGTATTTT. Protein product: CASPGPQGADTQYF. The chain joins TRBV2 to TRBJ2-3, with TRBD1 as a possible D gene (5 bases). V was cut by 8 bases and J by 4 bases, with 16 bases left in between. The CDR3 runs to 14 residues. Germline CDR1 and CDR2: SNHLY and FYNNEI.

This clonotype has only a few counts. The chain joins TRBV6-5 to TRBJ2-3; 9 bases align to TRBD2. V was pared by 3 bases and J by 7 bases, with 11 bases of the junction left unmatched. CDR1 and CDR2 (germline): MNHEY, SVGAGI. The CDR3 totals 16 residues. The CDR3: CASSYGLALGGNTQYF. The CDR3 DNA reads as TGTGCCAGCAGTTATGGACTAGCGCTTGGTGGGAATACGCAGTATTTT.

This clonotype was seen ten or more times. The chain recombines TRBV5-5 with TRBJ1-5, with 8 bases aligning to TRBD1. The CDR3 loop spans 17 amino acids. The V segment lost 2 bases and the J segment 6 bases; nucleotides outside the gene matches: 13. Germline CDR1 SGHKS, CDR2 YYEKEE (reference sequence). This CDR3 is CASSFRLTGTGLQPQHF. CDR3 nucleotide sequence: TGTGCCAGCAGCTTCCGCCTTACCGGGACAGGACTTCAGCCCCAGCATTTT.

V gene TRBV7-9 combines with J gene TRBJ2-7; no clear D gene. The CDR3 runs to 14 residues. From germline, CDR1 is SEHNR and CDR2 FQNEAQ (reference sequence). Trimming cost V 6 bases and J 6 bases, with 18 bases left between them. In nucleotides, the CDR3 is TGTGCCAGCAGTTCCGTCCTGCGACCCCTCGAGCAGTACGTC. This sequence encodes CASSSVLRPLEQYV.

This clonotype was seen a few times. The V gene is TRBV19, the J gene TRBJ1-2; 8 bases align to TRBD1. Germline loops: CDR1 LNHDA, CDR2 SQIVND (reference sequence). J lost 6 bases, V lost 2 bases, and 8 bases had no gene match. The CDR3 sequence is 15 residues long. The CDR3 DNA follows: TGTGCCAGTAGTATACCTGACAGGGGCTTTGATGGCTACACCTTC. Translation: CASSIPDRGFDGYTF.

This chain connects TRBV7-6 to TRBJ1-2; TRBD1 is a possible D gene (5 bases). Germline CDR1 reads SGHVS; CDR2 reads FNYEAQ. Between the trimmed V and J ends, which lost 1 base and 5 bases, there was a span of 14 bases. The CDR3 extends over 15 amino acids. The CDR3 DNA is TGTGCCAGCAGCTTAGGGGTATGGACACCTTATGGCTACACCTTC. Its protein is CASSLGVWTPYGYTF. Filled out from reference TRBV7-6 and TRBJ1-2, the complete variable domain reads GAGVSQSPRYKVTKRGQDVALRCDPISGHVSLYWYRQALGQGPEFLTYFNYEAQQDKSGLPNDRFSAERPEGSISTLTIQRTEQRDSAMYRCASSLGVWTPYGYTFGSGTRLTVV.

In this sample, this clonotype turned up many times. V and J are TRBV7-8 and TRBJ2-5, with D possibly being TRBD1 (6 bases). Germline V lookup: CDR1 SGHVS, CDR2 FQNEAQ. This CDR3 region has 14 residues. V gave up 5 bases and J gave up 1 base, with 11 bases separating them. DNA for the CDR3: TGTGCCAGCAGCCTAAGGACAGCCCAAGAGACCCAGTACTTC. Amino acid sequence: CASSLRTAQETQYF.

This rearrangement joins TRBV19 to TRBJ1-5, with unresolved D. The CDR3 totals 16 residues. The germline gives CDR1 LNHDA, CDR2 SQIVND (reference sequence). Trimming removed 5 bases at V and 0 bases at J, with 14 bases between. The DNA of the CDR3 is TGTGCCAGTAGTTTCCGACGGGAATATAGCAATCAGCCCCAGCATTTT. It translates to CASSFRREYSNQPQHF. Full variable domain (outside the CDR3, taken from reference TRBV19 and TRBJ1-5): DGGITQSPKYLFRKEGQNVTLSCEQNLNHDAMYWYRQDPGQGLRLIYYSQIVNDFQKGDIAEGYSVSREKKESFPLTVTSAQKNPTAFYLCASSFRREYSNQPQHFGDGTRLSIL.

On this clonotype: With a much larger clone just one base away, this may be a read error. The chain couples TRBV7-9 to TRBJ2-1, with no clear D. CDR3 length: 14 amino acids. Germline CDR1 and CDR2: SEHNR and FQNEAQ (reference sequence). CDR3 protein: CAISPEGRHNEQFF. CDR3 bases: TGTGCCATCAGCCCCGAAGGCAGACACAATGAGCAGTTCTTC.

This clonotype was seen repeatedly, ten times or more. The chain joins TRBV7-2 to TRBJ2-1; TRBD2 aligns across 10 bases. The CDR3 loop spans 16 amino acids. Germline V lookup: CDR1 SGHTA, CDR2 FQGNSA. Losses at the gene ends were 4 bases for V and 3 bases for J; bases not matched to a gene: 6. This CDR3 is CASSSAAGGYYNEQFF. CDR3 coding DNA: TGTGCCAGCAGCTCGGCAGCGGGGGGGTACTACAATGAGCAGTTCTTC.

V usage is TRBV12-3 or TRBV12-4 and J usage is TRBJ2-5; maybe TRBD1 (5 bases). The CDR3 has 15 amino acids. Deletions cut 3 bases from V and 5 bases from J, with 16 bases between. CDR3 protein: CASSFNPQGTETQYF. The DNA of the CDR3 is TGTGCCAGCAGTTTTAATCCCCAGGGAACGGAGACCCAGTACTTC.

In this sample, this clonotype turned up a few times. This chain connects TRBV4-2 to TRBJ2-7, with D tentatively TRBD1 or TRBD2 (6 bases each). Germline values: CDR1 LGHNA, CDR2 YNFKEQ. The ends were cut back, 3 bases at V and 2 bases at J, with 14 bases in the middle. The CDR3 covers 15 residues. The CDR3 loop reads CASSHPRGGPYEQYV. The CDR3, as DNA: TGTGCCAGCAGCCACCCCCGAGGGGGGCCCTACGAGCAGTACGTC.

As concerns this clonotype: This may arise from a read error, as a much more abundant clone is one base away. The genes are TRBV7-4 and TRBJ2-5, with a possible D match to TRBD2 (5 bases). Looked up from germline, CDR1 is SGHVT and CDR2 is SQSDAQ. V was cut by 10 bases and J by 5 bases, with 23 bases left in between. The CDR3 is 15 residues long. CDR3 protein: CATVGSTKGRETQYF. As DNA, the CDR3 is TGTGCCACAGTGGGATCGACTAAAGGACGGGAGACCCAGTACTTC.

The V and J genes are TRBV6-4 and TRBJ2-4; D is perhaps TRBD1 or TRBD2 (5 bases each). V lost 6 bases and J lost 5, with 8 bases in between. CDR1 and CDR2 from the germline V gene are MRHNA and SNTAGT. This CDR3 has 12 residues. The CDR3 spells CASRGPQNIQYF. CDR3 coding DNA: TGTGCCAGCAGGGGACCGCAAAACATTCAGTACTTC.

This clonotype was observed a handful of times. The DNA for the CDR3 is TGTGCCAGTAGTATAACTAGCGGGGGTAGCACAGATACGCAGTATTTT. Translated: CASSITSGGSTDTQYF. The gene calls are TRBV19 and TRBJ2-3, with 11 bases fitting TRBD2. Trimming removed 2 bases from V and 0 bases from J; junction bases left unmatched: 1. Germline V lookup: CDR1 LNHDA, CDR2 SQIVND (reference sequence). The CDR3 covers 16 residues.

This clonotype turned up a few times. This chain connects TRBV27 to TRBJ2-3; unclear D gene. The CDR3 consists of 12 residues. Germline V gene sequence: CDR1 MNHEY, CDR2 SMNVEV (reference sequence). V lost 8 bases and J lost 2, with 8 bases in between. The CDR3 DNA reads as TGTGCCAGCGGCTACCTCACAGATACGCAGTATTTT. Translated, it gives CASGYLTDTQYF.

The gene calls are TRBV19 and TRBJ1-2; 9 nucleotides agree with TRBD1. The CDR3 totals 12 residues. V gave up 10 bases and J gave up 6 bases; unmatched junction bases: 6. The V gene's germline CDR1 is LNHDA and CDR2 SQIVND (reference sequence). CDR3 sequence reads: CATLTGGNGYTF. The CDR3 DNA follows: TGTGCCACCCTGACAGGGGGTAATGGCTACACCTTC.

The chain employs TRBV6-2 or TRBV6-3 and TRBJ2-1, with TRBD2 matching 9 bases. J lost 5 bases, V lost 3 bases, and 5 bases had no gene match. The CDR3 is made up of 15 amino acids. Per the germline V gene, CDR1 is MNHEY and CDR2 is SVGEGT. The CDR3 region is CASSYSGGYHNEQFF. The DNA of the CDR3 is TGTGCCAGCAGTTATAGCGGGGGCTACCACAATGAGCAGTTCTTC.

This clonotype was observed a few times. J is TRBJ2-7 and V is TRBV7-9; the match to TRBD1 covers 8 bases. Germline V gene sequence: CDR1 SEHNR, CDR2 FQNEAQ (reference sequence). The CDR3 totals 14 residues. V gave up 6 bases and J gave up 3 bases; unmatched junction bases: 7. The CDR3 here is CASSGQGINYEQYF. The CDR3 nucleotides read TGTGCCAGCAGTGGACAGGGAATTAACTACGAGCAGTACTTC.

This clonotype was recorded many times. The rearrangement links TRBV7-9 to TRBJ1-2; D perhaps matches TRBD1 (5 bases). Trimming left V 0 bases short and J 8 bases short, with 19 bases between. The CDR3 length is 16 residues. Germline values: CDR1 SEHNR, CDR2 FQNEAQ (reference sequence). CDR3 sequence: CASSLASAGRRGGYTF. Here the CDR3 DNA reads TGTGCCAGCAGCTTAGCTTCGGCAGGGAGGCGAGGGGGCTACACCTTC.

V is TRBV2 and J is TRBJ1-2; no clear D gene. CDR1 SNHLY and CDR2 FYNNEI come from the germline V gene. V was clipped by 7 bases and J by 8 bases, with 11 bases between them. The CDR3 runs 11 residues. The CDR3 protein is CASNLNPGYTF. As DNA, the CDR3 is TGTGCCAGCAACCTCAACCCGGGCTACACCTTC. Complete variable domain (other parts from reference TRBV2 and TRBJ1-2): EPEVTQTPSHQVTQMGQEVILRCVPISNHLYFYWYRQILGQKVEFLVSFYNNEISEKSEIFDDQFSVERPDGSNFTLKIRSTKLEDSAMYFCASNLNPGYTFGSGTRLTVV.

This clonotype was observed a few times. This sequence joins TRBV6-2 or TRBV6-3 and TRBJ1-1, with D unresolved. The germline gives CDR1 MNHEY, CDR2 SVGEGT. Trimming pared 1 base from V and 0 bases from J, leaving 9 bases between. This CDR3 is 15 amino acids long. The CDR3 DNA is TGTGCCAGCAGTTACTTGGAGGTCATGAACACTGAAGCTTTCTTT. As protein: CASSYLEVMNTEAFF.

CDR3 region: CASNQQIDRNTGELFF. The CDR3 DNA is TGTGCCAGCAACCAACAGATCGACAGAAACACCGGGGAGCTGTTTTTT. The J gene is TRBJ2-2, the V gene TRBV7-6; the D gene is possibly TRBD1 (5 bases). The CDR3 is made up of 16 amino acids. V gave up 7 bases and J gave up 2 bases, with 17 bases separating them. CDR1 is SGHVS, CDR2 FNYEAQ, per germline.

DNA for the CDR3: TGTGCCAGTAGTATTAGTAATAGCAATCAGCCCCAGCATTTT. This codes for CASSISNSNQPQHF. V and J are TRBV19 and TRBJ1-5; no clear D. Trimming stripped 3 bases from V and 0 bases from J, with 6 bases between. The CDR3 totals 14 residues. CDR1 LNHDA and CDR2 SQIVND come from the germline V gene (reference sequence). The full variable domain, with the rest looked up from reference TRBV19 and TRBJ1-5, is DGGITQSPKYLFRKEGQNVTLSCEQNLNHDAMYWYRQDPGQGLRLIYYSQIVNDFQKGDIAEGYSVSREKKESFPLTVTSAQKNPTAFYLCASSISNSNQPQHFGDGTRLSIL.

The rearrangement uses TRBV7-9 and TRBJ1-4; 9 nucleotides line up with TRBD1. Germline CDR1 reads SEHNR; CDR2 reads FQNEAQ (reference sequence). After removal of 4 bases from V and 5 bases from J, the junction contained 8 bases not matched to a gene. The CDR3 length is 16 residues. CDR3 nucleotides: TGTGCCAGCAGCTCCGGACAGGGGCGCTCGAATGAAAAACTGTTTTTT. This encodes CASSSGQGRSNEKLFF. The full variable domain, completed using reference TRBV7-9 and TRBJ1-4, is DTGVSQNPRHKITKRGQNVTFRCDPISEHNRLYWYRQTLGQGPEFLTYFQNEAQLEKSRLLSDRFSAERPKGSFSTLEIQRTEQGDSAMYLCASSSGQGRSNEKLFFGSGTQLSVL.

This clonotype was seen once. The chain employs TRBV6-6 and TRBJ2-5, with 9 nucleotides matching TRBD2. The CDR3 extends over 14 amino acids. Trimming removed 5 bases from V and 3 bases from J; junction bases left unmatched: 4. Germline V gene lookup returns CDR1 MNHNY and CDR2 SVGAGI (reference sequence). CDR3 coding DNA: TGTGCCAGCAGTAAGAAGCGGGGGGAAGAGACCCAGTACTTC. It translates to CASSKKRGEETQYF.

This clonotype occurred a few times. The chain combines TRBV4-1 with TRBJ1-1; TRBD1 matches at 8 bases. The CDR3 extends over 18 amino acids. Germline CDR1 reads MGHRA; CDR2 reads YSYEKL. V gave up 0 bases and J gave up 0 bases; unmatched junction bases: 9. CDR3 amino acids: CASSQDPDRVDVNTEAFF. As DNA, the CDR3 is TGCGCCAGCAGCCAAGACCCGGACAGGGTGGACGTGAACACTGAAGCTTTCTTT.

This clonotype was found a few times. CDR3 coding DNA: TGTGCCAGCAGCCTTCCTGGACAGCCCTCCTACACCTTC. Translated: CASSLPGQPSYTF. V gene TRBV7-9 combines with J gene TRBJ1-2; tentative D call: TRBD1 (6 bases). Germline V gene data show CDR1 as SEHNR and CDR2 as FQNEAQ (reference sequence). V was clipped by 5 bases and J by 10 bases, with 17 bases between them. CDR3 length: 13 amino acids.

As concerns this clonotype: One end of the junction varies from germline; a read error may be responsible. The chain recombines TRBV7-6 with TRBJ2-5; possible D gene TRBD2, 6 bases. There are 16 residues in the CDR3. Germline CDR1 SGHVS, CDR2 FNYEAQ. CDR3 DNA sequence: TGTGCCAGCAGCCACGGTGCGGACTACCTACAAGAGACCCAGAACTTC. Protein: CASSHGADYLQETQNF.